This T cell receptor (beta chain) was sequenced for a study of blood T cell repertoires in COVID-19. The data were produced by immunoSEQ multiplex PCR, yet TCRdb's version contains in-frame clones alone and is incomplete. The sample yields about 400,000 clones, 87% seen once. The CDR3 loop spans 15 amino acids. With 9 bases removed from V and 1 base from J, the gap between germline ends came to 18 bases. The germline V gene has CDR1 ENHRY and CDR2 SYGVKD. The chain uses TRBV10-3 and TRBJ2-5; TRBD1 might be the D (5 bases). This clonotype originated in a woman aged 45-60 years who had recovered from COVID-19. Sequencing input: PBMCs or T cells enriched from blood (not recorded which). The CDR3 loop is CAIQAGSSVQETQYF. CDR3 bases: TGTGCCATACAGGCAGGCAGCAGCGTCCAAGAGACCCAGTACTTC.